This TCR beta chain was sequenced in a study of T cells in Graves' hyperthyroidism and ophthalmopathy. Authors of the study amplified TCR beta CDR3 regions from RNA transcripts. A set of HTBI primers served as the primers for a first-round RT-PCR of the TCR CDR3. MiXCR was run by TCRdb on the multiplex PCR reads, yielding one entry per CDR3 protein. This sample has around 400,000 distinct CDR3 sequences, with 20% to 25% found just once. This clonotype has just a few counts. Graves' hyperthyroidism without ophthalmopathy progression within 18 months was termed stable. CDR1 and CDR2 (germline): MNHNS, SASEGT. The CDR3 contains 14 residues. Between the trimmed V and J ends, which lost 3 bases and 3 bases, there was a span of 9 bases.

Sequencing used blood. The receptor comes from a man aged 50 to 59 with Graves' hyperthyroidism. The V call is TRBV6-1, the J call TRBJ2-1; possible D gene TRBD1, 5 bases. This CDR3 reads CASSDRDRYNEQFF. The CDR3 DNA reads as TGTGCCAGCAGTGACAGGGATCGCTACAATGAGCAGTTCTTC.